Given below is one T cell receptor beta chain in context. Then a second PCR, running about 6 to 11 cycles, was carried out with a sample-barcoded 5' primer and a J-beta primer mix. TCRdb reprocessed the 5' RACE reads with MiXCR, giving one entry per CDR3 protein. In the table there are around 800,000 distinct CDR3 sequences, less than 70% of which are singletons. V was pared by 4 bases and J by 3 bases, with 8 bases between. There are 13 residues in the CDR3. Germline V lookup: CDR1 SGHRS, CDR2 YFSETQ. The sample is drawn from a study of blood T cells in healthy people across ages. The chain recombines TRBV5-1 with TRBJ1-5; D unclear. This sequence was found in a man aged 80 or over in good health. The specimen was blood. CDR3: CASSPDVNQPQHF. The CDR3 DNA sequence: TGCGCCAGCAGCCCCGACGTCAATCAGCCCCAGCATTTT. The full variable domain, completed using reference TRBV5-1 and TRBJ1-5, is KAGVTQTPRYLIKTRGQQVTLSCSPISGHRSVSWYQQTPGQGLQFLFEYFSETQRNKGNFPGRFSGRQFSNSRSEMNVSTLELGDSALYLCASSPDVNQPQHFGDGTRLSIL.